The rows below give T cell receptor beta chains drawn from one sample of a study of identical twins. TCRdb reprocessed the 5' RACE reads via MiXCR and lists one record per CDR3 protein. The sample has 250,000 or so distinct CDR3 sequences; more than 9.5% are singletons. This sample was also put to use in a study of yellow fever vaccine responses in identical twins.

The sequenced sample consisted of memory (CD45RO+) T cells sorted from blood. These receptors came from a woman between 18 and 29 years old in good health. Each CDR3 is given with its conserved first and last residue. Each record gives: V gene, clone size, D gene, J gene, CDR3 protein, CDR3 DNA. A D gene is named only where the DNA matches it firmly. Some rows mark clone size as missing; the rest say once, few, many or name a class of expanded clone.

v_gene: TRBV20-1
abundance: NA
d_gene: NA
j_gene: TRBJ2-1
CDR3aa: CSAIQLYNEQFF
CDR3nt: TGCAGTGCTATCCAACTCTACAATGAGCAGTTCTTC

v_gene: TRBV27
abundance: NA
d_gene: NA
j_gene: TRBJ2-1
CDR3aa: CASSSPRQGRGDEQFF
CDR3nt: TGTGCCAGCAGCTCACCTAGACAAGGTCGGGGCGATGAGCAGTTCTTC

v_gene: TRBV3-1
abundance: NA
d_gene: NA
j_gene: TRBJ2-5
CDR3aa: CASSLRQSRETQYF
CDR3nt: TGTGCCAGCAGCCTCCGTCAGAGTAGAGAGACCCAGTACTTC

v_gene: TRBV7-3
abundance: NA
d_gene: NA
j_gene: TRBJ2-2
CDR3aa: CAVVDTNTGELFF
CDR3nt: TGTGCCGTTGTGGATACGAACACCGGGGAGCTGTTTTTT

v_gene: TRBV20-1
abundance: few
d_gene: TRBD1
j_gene: TRBJ2-7
CDR3aa: CSAKYLKEDRGEQYF
CDR3nt: TGCAGTGCAAAGTACCTTAAAGAGGACAGGGGTGAGCAGTACTTC

v_gene: TRBV14
abundance: few
d_gene: NA
j_gene: TRBJ1-1
CDR3aa: CASSRQRSTEAFF
CDR3nt: TGTGCCAGCAGCCGACAGCGATCAACTGAAGCTTTCTTT

v_gene: TRBV4-2
abundance: NA
d_gene: TRBD1
j_gene: TRBJ2-5
CDR3aa: CASSKMTGAQETQYF
CDR3nt: TGTGCCAGCAGCAAAATGACAGGGGCGCAAGAGACCCAGTACTTC

v_gene: TRBV27
abundance: many
d_gene: TRBD2
j_gene: TRBJ2-3
CDR3aa: CASSLAGVVTYTQYF
CDR3nt: TGTGCCAGCAGTCTAGCGGGGGTCGTCACATATACGCAGTATTTT

v_gene: TRBV2
abundance: NA
d_gene: TRBD1
j_gene: TRBJ2-2
CDR3aa: CASRSDRVKNTGELFF
CDR3nt: TGTGCCAGCAGAAGCGACAGGGTGAAGAACACCGGGGAGCTGTTTTTT

v_gene: TRBV29-1
abundance: NA
d_gene: TRBD1
j_gene: TRBJ2-7
CDR3aa: CSVEGTGKTYEQYF
CDR3nt: TGCAGCGTTGAAGGGACAGGGAAGACCTACGAGCAGTACTTC

v_gene: TRBV20-1
abundance: few
d_gene: TRBD2
j_gene: TRBJ2-5
CDR3aa: CSARPWTSAKETQYF
CDR3nt: TGCAGTGCTAGACCCTGGACTAGCGCCAAAGAGACCCAGTACTTC

v_gene: TRBV7-2
abundance: many
d_gene: TRBD1
j_gene: TRBJ2-1
CDR3aa: CASRRGTGSYNEQFF
CDR3nt: TGTGCCAGCAGGCGAGGGACAGGCTCTTACAATGAGCAGTTCTTC

v_gene: TRBV5-1
abundance: many
d_gene: TRBD1
j_gene: TRBJ2-7
CDR3aa: CASSQLQGFDEQYF
CDR3nt: TGCGCCAGCAGCCAGTTACAGGGGTTCGACGAGCAGTACTTC

v_gene: TRBV11-2
abundance: few
d_gene: NA
j_gene: TRBJ2-2
CDR3aa: CASSLLWGDTGELFF
CDR3nt: TGTGCCAGCAGCTTACTGTGGGGGGACACCGGGGAGCTGTTTTTT

v_gene: TRBV20-1
abundance: many
d_gene: TRBD1
j_gene: TRBJ1-5
CDR3aa: CSARDVKGAQGNQPQHF
CDR3nt: TGCAGTGCTAGAGATGTAAAGGGGGCGCAGGGCAATCAGCCCCAGCATTTT

v_gene: TRBV6-4
abundance: NA
d_gene: TRBD2
j_gene: TRBJ2-3
CDR3aa: CASSAGLAGEPDTQYF
CDR3nt: TGTGCCAGCAGTGCGGGACTAGCGGGGGAACCCGATACGCAGTATTTT

v_gene: TRBV7-2
abundance: few
d_gene: NA
j_gene: TRBJ2-5
CDR3aa: CASSRTIQETQYF
CDR3nt: TGTGCCAGCAGCAGGACAATCCAAGAGACCCAGTACTTC

v_gene: TRBV6-5
abundance: few
d_gene: TRBD2
j_gene: TRBJ2-3
CDR3aa: CASAGTNTDTQYF
CDR3nt: TGTGCCAGTGCCGGGACTAACACAGATACGCAGTATTTT

v_gene: TRBV3-1
abundance: many
d_gene: TRBD2
j_gene: TRBJ2-7
CDR3aa: CASSPSLAVELYEQYF
CDR3nt: TGTGCCAGCAGCCCATCACTAGCGGTAGAATTATACGAGCAGTACTTC

v_gene: TRBV2
abundance: NA
d_gene: NA
j_gene: TRBJ2-7
CDR3aa: CASGQYEQYF
CDR3nt: TGTGCCAGCGGACAATACGAGCAGTACTTC

v_gene: TRBV29-1
abundance: many
d_gene: NA
j_gene: TRBJ2-5
CDR3aa: CSGSQETQYF
CDR3nt: TGCAGCGGCAGCCAAGAGACCCAGTACTTC

v_gene: TRBV12-3/TRBV12-4
abundance: NA
d_gene: NA
j_gene: TRBJ1-5
CDR3aa: CASSLAVGRSNQPQHF
CDR3nt: TGTGCCAGCAGCCTGGCTGTTGGCAGGAGCAATCAGCCCCAGCATTTT

v_gene: TRBV10-3
abundance: few
d_gene: TRBD2
j_gene: TRBJ2-2
CDR3aa: CAISLAGGIGELFF
CDR3nt: TGTGCCATCAGTTTAGCGGGAGGTATCGGGGAGCTGTTTTTT

v_gene: TRBV29-1
abundance: many
d_gene: TRBD2
j_gene: TRBJ2-1
CDR3aa: CSVRLAGGDNEQFF
CDR3nt: TGCAGCGTTCGACTAGCGGGAGGCGACAATGAGCAGTTCTTC

v_gene: TRBV28
abundance: few
d_gene: NA
j_gene: TRBJ2-4
CDR3aa: CASSPAYPNIQYF
CDR3nt: TGTGCCAGCAGCCCTGCTTATCCGAACATTCAGTACTTC

v_gene: TRBV7-9
abundance: NA
d_gene: NA
j_gene: TRBJ2-2
CDR3aa: CASSLAWDTGELFF
CDR3nt: TGTGCCAGCAGCTTAGCGTGGGACACCGGGGAGCTGTTTTTT

v_gene: TRBV7-9
abundance: few
d_gene: TRBD1
j_gene: TRBJ1-3
CDR3aa: CASSRQGQERNTIYF
CDR3nt: TGTGCCAGCAGCCGCCAGGGACAGGAAAGAAACACCATATATTTT

v_gene: TRBV6-2/TRBV6-3
abundance: many
d_gene: TRBD1
j_gene: TRBJ2-1
CDR3aa: CASSHTPTGTGYHNEQFF
CDR3nt: TGTGCCAGCAGTCACACACCTACCGGGACAGGGTACCACAATGAGCAGTTCTTC

v_gene: TRBV6-1
abundance: many
d_gene: NA
j_gene: TRBJ1-4
CDR3aa: CASSPSSGTNEKLFF
CDR3nt: TGTGCCAGCAGCCCCTCTTCGGGGACTAATGAAAAACTGTTTTTT

v_gene: TRBV6-1
abundance: NA
d_gene: NA
j_gene: TRBJ2-3
CDR3aa: CASSQRTDTDTQYF
CDR3nt: TGTGCCAGCAGCCAAAGGACAGATACAGATACGCAGTATTTT

v_gene: TRBV12-3/TRBV12-4
abundance: many
d_gene: NA
j_gene: TRBJ2-7
CDR3aa: CASSLRISYEQYF
CDR3nt: TGTGCCAGCAGTTTACGGATCTCCTACGAGCAGTACTTC

v_gene: TRBV3-1
abundance: many
d_gene: NA
j_gene: TRBJ2-7
CDR3aa: CASSQDPAYEQYF
CDR3nt: TGTGCCAGCAGCCAAGATCCGGCCTACGAGCAGTACTTC

v_gene: TRBV6-1
abundance: few
d_gene: NA
j_gene: TRBJ1-4
CDR3aa: CASGTQEGRANEKLFF
CDR3nt: TGTGCCAGCGGCACACAGGAGGGAAGGGCTAATGAAAAACTGTTTTTT

v_gene: TRBV30
abundance: NA
d_gene: TRBD1
j_gene: TRBJ1-1
CDR3aa: CAWGQGGNTEAFF
CDR3nt: TGTGCCTGGGGACAGGGGGGTAACACTGAAGCTTTCTTT

v_gene: TRBV21-1
abundance: NA
d_gene: NA
j_gene: TRBJ2-1
CDR3aa: CASSNVHSQASSYNEQFF
CDR3nt: TGTGCCAGCAGCAACGTACACAGCCAAGCAAGCTCCTACAATGAGCAGTTCTTC

v_gene: TRBV11-2
abundance: NA
d_gene: NA
j_gene: TRBJ1-6
CDR3aa: CASSLGWGQSPLHF
CDR3nt: TGTGCCAGCAGCTTAGGTTGGGGGCAATCACCCCTCCACTTT

v_gene: TRBV3-1
abundance: NA
d_gene: NA
j_gene: TRBJ2-5
CDR3aa: CASSQHADSQETQYF
CDR3nt: TGTGCCAGCAGCCAACACGCGGACAGTCAAGAGACCCAGTACTTC

v_gene: TRBV7-8
abundance: few
d_gene: NA
j_gene: TRBJ1-4
CDR3aa: CASSPQGGHSNEKLFF
CDR3nt: TGTGCCAGCAGCCCCCAGGGAGGTCATAGTAATGAAAAACTGTTTTTT

v_gene: TRBV6-1
abundance: NA
d_gene: TRBD2
j_gene: TRBJ2-5
CDR3aa: CASSDGPGGETQYF
CDR3nt: TGTGCCAGCAGTGACGGGCCGGGGGGAGAGACCCAGTACTTC

v_gene: TRBV7-2
abundance: NA
d_gene: TRBD2
j_gene: TRBJ2-7
CDR3aa: CASSLEERGPYREQYF
CDR3nt: TGTGCCAGCAGCTTAGAAGAGCGGGGCCCTTATAGGGAGCAGTACTTC

v_gene: TRBV20-1
abundance: NA
d_gene: NA
j_gene: TRBJ2-7
CDR3aa: CSASNPLDGSYEQYF
CDR3nt: TGCAGTGCTAGTAACCCCCTAGACGGATCCTACGAGCAGTACTTC

v_gene: TRBV19
abundance: NA
d_gene: NA
j_gene: TRBJ2-7
CDR3aa: CASSISAGRDEQYF
CDR3nt: TGTGCCAGTAGTATCTCGGCGGGTCGTGACGAGCAGTACTTC

v_gene: TRBV29-1
abundance: many
d_gene: TRBD1
j_gene: TRBJ2-1
CDR3aa: CSVEGQGYNEQFF
CDR3nt: TGCAGCGTTGAGGGACAGGGGTACAATGAGCAGTTCTTC

v_gene: TRBV2
abundance: NA
d_gene: TRBD2
j_gene: TRBJ2-1
CDR3aa: CASSRNTGLAARDEQFF
CDR3nt: TGTGCCAGCAGTCGAAATACGGGACTAGCGGCCAGGGATGAGCAGTTCTTC

v_gene: TRBV5-1
abundance: few
d_gene: TRBD1
j_gene: TRBJ2-1
CDR3aa: CASSSWTGSGNEQFF
CDR3nt: TGCGCCAGCAGCTCCTGGACAGGGAGTGGCAATGAGCAGTTCTTC

v_gene: TRBV7-8
abundance: few
d_gene: NA
j_gene: TRBJ1-1
CDR3aa: CASSQVGGGTEAFF
CDR3nt: TGTGCCAGCAGCCAAGTGGGCGGTGGCACTGAAGCTTTCTTT

v_gene: TRBV7-2
abundance: NA
d_gene: TRBD1
j_gene: TRBJ2-1
CDR3aa: CASSRYGTGGPDEQFF
CDR3nt: TGTGCCAGCAGCCGTTATGGGACAGGGGGACCGGATGAGCAGTTCTTC